A selection of T cell receptor beta chains follows, all from one sample in a study of T cell repertoires in cytomegalovirus infection. These TCRs are of unknown antigen specificity. TCRdb redid the calling of the reads with MiXCR, one entry per CDR3 protein. The sample has around 200,000 distinct CDR3 sequences, less than 50% seen once. The sample here was CD8+ T cells from cultured PBMCs, taken from culture after CMV antigen stimulation. These receptors were collected from a human donor in good health (CMV status not recorded). Some clones in this sample may be carry-over from other donors' samples. CDR3s include the opening cysteine and the closing phenylalanine or tryptophan. Fields, in order: J gene, D gene, clone size, V gene, CDR3 DNA, CDR3 protein. The D gene is left open where the match is weak. Clone size, where shown, is once, few, many, or a class for clones that have expanded.

j_call: TRBJ2-1
d_call: -
clone_size: -
v_call: TRBV4-1
cdr3_nt: TGCGCCAGCAGACCTCTCGGAGGGCCGGGTGATGAGCAGTTCTTC
cdr3_aa: CASRPLGGPGDEQFF

j_call: TRBJ2-1
d_call: TRBD2
clone_size: -
v_call: TRBV14
cdr3_nt: TGTGCCAGCAGCCACAGGACTAGCGGGAGTTGGGGGAATGAGCAGTTCTTC
cdr3_aa: CASSHRTSGSWGNEQFF

j_call: TRBJ2-2
d_call: TRBD2
clone_size: few
v_call: TRBV7-6
cdr3_nt: TGTGCCAGCAGCTCGGGAGGTACCGGGGAGCTGTTTTTT
cdr3_aa: CASSSGGTGELFF

j_call: TRBJ2-5
d_call: TRBD1
clone_size: few
v_call: TRBV6-1
cdr3_nt: TGTGCCAGCACGGACAGGGTTGGCCAAGAGACCCAGTACTTC
cdr3_aa: CASTDRVGQETQYF

j_call: TRBJ2-1
d_call: -
clone_size: once
v_call: TRBV6-2/TRBV6-3
cdr3_nt: TGTGCCAGCAGTTACTCGAAACAGGTAGCGGCCTACAATGAGCAGTTCTTC
cdr3_aa: CASSYSKQVAAYNEQFF

j_call: TRBJ2-1
d_call: -
clone_size: -
v_call: TRBV28
cdr3_nt: TGTGCCAGCGGATCTAGCGCGCCCTACAATGAGCAGTTCTTC
cdr3_aa: CASGSSAPYNEQFF

j_call: TRBJ2-5
d_call: -
clone_size: -
v_call: TRBV11-2
cdr3_nt: TGTGCCAGCAGCTCGCCCGACAGGTCCCAAGAGACCCAGTACTTC
cdr3_aa: CASSSPDRSQETQYF

j_call: TRBJ1-1
d_call: -
clone_size: -
v_call: TRBV12-3/TRBV12-4
cdr3_nt: TGTGCCAGCAGTTCCCCGGGCAAGAACACTGAAGCTTTCTTT
cdr3_aa: CASSSPGKNTEAFF

j_call: TRBJ1-3
d_call: TRBD1
clone_size: -
v_call: TRBV7-4
cdr3_nt: TGTGCCAGCAGCTCCCCATGGGGACAGGGTCCAAGCTCTGGAAACACCATATATTTT
cdr3_aa: CASSSPWGQGPSSGNTIYF

j_call: TRBJ2-1
d_call: TRBD2
clone_size: -
v_call: TRBV27
cdr3_nt: TGTGCCAGCAGTTTGCAGACTAGCGGGAGGGCCGAGGGCAATGAGCAGTTCTTC
cdr3_aa: CASSLQTSGRAEGNEQFF

j_call: TRBJ1-5
d_call: TRBD1
clone_size: -
v_call: TRBV9
cdr3_nt: TGTGCCAGCAGCCCAGGGACAGCCCAAAATCAGCCCCAGCATTTT
cdr3_aa: CASSPGTAQNQPQHF

j_call: TRBJ2-3
d_call: -
clone_size: -
v_call: TRBV12-3/TRBV12-4
cdr3_nt: TGTGCCAGCAGTTCTAGGGGTGACACAGATACGCAGTATTTT
cdr3_aa: CASSSRGDTDTQYF

j_call: TRBJ2-5
d_call: -
clone_size: -
v_call: TRBV11-2
cdr3_nt: TGTGCCAGCAGCTTCGACATGGAGACCCAGTACTTC
cdr3_aa: CASSFDMETQYF

j_call: TRBJ2-2
d_call: -
clone_size: few
v_call: TRBV7-9
cdr3_nt: TGTGCCAGCAGCCCCAGGTCGCCGAACACCGGGGAGCTGTTTTTT
cdr3_aa: CASSPRSPNTGELFF

j_call: TRBJ2-4
d_call: TRBD1
clone_size: few
v_call: TRBV10-3
cdr3_nt: TGTGCCATCAGTACTCGAGACAGGGGGGGAACCAAAAACATTCAGTACTTC
cdr3_aa: CAISTRDRGGTKNIQYF